The T cell receptor beta chain under discussion was sequenced for a study of T cell responses to AZD1222 COVID-19 vaccine. Background on the study: The study pooled second doses at about 4 or about 12 weeks.

Using immunoSEQ multiplex PCR, the repertoire was profiled, and TCRdb retains in-frame clones only, with some absent. The sample has 95,000 to 150,000 clones; 87% are singletons. This CDR3 contains 12 residues. CDR1 KGHSH and CDR2 LQKENI come from the germline V gene. V shed 4 bases and J shed 6 bases, with 10 bases lying between them. General observations from the study: Scientists sampled the repertoires only once the peak T cell response had passed. Spike-specific TCRs gained breadth and depth after people received two AZD1222 doses. Per reports, nearly half of all spike-specific TCRs target regions that are unmutated in variants.

On this clone itself: Its specificity is unknown.

The input for sequencing was peripheral blood, taken on day 0 of AZD1222 vaccination. The source is an adult in good health. The chain is built from TRBV18 and TRBJ2-7; no reliable D call. CDR3 sequence: CASSLGVGEQYF. The CDR3 DNA follows: TGTGCCAGCTCACTTGGGGTCGGCGAGCAGTACTTC.